This entry features one TCR beta chain sequence. The data were obtained in a study of blood T cell repertoires in COVID-19. On the study more broadly: Nucleic acid was either cDNA or gDNA, and it came from T cells, B-cell-depleted T cells, or PBMCs.

Trimming removed 5 bases from V and 6 bases from J; junction bases left unmatched: 4. The CDR3 covers 13 residues. Original processing notes: The assay estimated nucleated cells by amplifying reference gene primers. The protocol was immunoSEQ multiplex PCR, while the TCRdb copy is restricted to in-frame clones and leaves out a portion. The V and J calls and clone size are taken from that table; D and trimming were inferred from the DNA. The data contain around 190,000 clones, approximately 85% of them seen just once; the ten biggest clones take up 8.2%. The chain is built from TRBV12-3 or TRBV12-4 and TRBJ2-1; 7 nucleotides agree with TRBD1. This receptor was taken from a woman in her fifties or sixties with acute or convalescent COVID-19. The specimen sequenced was peripheral blood. The CDR3 is CASSRDRVNEQFF. The CDR3 DNA is TGTGCCAGCAGTCGCGACAGGGTCAATGAGCAGTTCTTC.